This paragraph covers one T cell receptor (beta chain) sequence. The V gene's germline CDR1 is LGHDT and CDR2 YNNKEL (reference sequence). The CDR3 is 15 residues long. V lost 5 bases, J lost 0 bases, and 4 bases stayed unmatched. This sample is part of a study of control samples from healthy donors and cancer patients. Method: immunoSEQ multiplex PCR; TCRdb's copy keeps in-frame clones and lacks some. The repertoire holds about 18,000 clones, with about four fifths as singletons. The rearrangement links TRBV3-1 (or the pseudogene TRBV3-2) to TRBJ2-1; 7 nucleotides agree with TRBD1. The receptor was isolated from an elderly man with head and neck cancer. The sample consisted of PBMCs. The CDR3 DNA is TGTGCCAGCAGCGCGACAGGGTCCTCCTACAATGAGCAGTTCTTC. Its translation is CASSATGSSYNEQFF.